This is a list of T cell receptor beta chains from one sample in a study of T-cell memory formation after mild COVID-19. A single record per CDR3 protein comes from TCRdb applying MiXCR to the 5' RACE reads. The sample lists 450,000 to 650,000 distinct CDR3 sequences, 15% to 20% occurring once. The specimen sequenced was PBMCs or a T cell subset sorted from them (not recorded which). The receptors shown here come from an adult woman who had mild COVID-19 (a few samples of this study predate the infection). Cell type and time point are not known. Both conserved end residues are part of each CDR3. D genes are given only for firm matches. Size is stated for part of the rows, as once, few or many counts, or as a class when the clone is expanded.

d_gene: TRBD1; abundance: .; v_gene: TRBV6-5; j_gene: TRBJ1-1; CDR3aa: CASSYQGDNEAFF; CDR3nt: TGTGCCAGCAGTTACCAGGGGGACAATGAAGCTTTCTTT
d_gene: .; abundance: few; v_gene: TRBV30; j_gene: TRBJ2-2; CDR3aa: CAWSVVGIGELFF; CDR3nt: TGTGCCTGGAGTGTAGTGGGGATCGGGGAGCTGTTTTTT
d_gene: TRBD1; abundance: .; v_gene: TRBV18; j_gene: TRBJ1-1; CDR3aa: CASSPQGADTEAFF; CDR3nt: TGTGCCAGCTCACCCCAGGGGGCTGACACTGAAGCTTTCTTT
d_gene: .; abundance: many; v_gene: TRBV28; j_gene: TRBJ2-7; CDR3aa: CASSFTDSLSYEQYF; CDR3nt: TGTGCCAGCAGTTTCACGGATAGCCTTTCCTACGAGCAGTACTTC
d_gene: TRBD2; abundance: .; v_gene: TRBV20-1; j_gene: TRBJ2-3; CDR3aa: CSATGLSREAASDTQYF; CDR3nt: TGCAGTGCTACCGGCCTATCGCGGGAGGCCGCCTCAGATACGCAGTATTTT
d_gene: .; abundance: .; v_gene: TRBV7-2; j_gene: TRBJ1-1; CDR3aa: CASSFSPGNTEAFF; CDR3nt: TGTGCCAGCAGCTTTAGTCCAGGGAACACTGAAGCTTTCTTT
d_gene: .; abundance: .; v_gene: TRBV20-1; j_gene: TRBJ2-7; CDR3aa: CSPQQGNEQYF; CDR3nt: TGCAGTCCTCAACAGGGAAACGAGCAGTACTTC
d_gene: .; abundance: few; v_gene: TRBV6-6; j_gene: TRBJ2-1; CDR3aa: CASSYLGENEQFF; CDR3nt: TGTGCCAGCAGTTACTTGGGGGAGAATGAGCAGTTCTTC
d_gene: TRBD1; abundance: .; v_gene: TRBV12-3/TRBV12-4; j_gene: TRBJ2-1; CDR3aa: CASIPARGPDHNEQFF; CDR3nt: TGTGCCAGCATCCCAGCCAGGGGGCCTGACCACAATGAGCAGTTCTTC
d_gene: .; abundance: few; v_gene: TRBV7-8; j_gene: TRBJ2-3; CDR3aa: CASSVARGAGYSTDTQYF; CDR3nt: TGTGCCAGCAGCGTAGCCAGGGGAGCAGGGTATAGCACAGATACGCAGTATTTT
d_gene: .; abundance: few; v_gene: TRBV20-1; j_gene: TRBJ2-1; CDR3aa: CSAKRGAGKYDEQFF; CDR3nt: TGCAGTGCAAAAAGGGGGGCAGGGAAATACGATGAGCAGTTCTTC
d_gene: .; abundance: .; v_gene: TRBV20-1; j_gene: TRBJ2-3; CDR3aa: CSARLTSSDTQYF; CDR3nt: TGCAGTGCTAGATTAACTAGCTCAGATACGCAGTATTTT
d_gene: .; abundance: .; v_gene: TRBV9; j_gene: TRBJ2-1; CDR3aa: CASSVSDNEQFF; CDR3nt: TGTGCCAGCAGCGTCTCCGACAATGAGCAGTTCTTC
d_gene: .; abundance: .; v_gene: TRBV6-2/TRBV6-3; j_gene: TRBJ2-2; CDR3aa: CASSWGPQTGELFF; CDR3nt: TGTGCCAGCTCGTGGGGGCCGCAAACCGGGGAGCTGTTTTTT
d_gene: TRBD1; abundance: .; v_gene: TRBV6-2/TRBV6-3; j_gene: TRBJ1-2; CDR3aa: CASKTGVDYGYTF; CDR3nt: TGTGCCAGCAAAACAGGGGTAGACTATGGCTACACCTTC
d_gene: TRBD2; abundance: few; v_gene: TRBV6-2/TRBV6-3; j_gene: TRBJ2-2; CDR3aa: CASIIGLAVPGELFF; CDR3nt: TGTGCCAGCATAATCGGACTAGCGGTACCCGGGGAGCTGTTTTTT
d_gene: TRBD2; abundance: few; v_gene: TRBV24-1; j_gene: TRBJ2-3; CDR3aa: CATSDLQSPRGWADTQYF; CDR3nt: TGTGCCACCAGTGATTTGCAAAGCCCGCGGGGGTGGGCAGATACGCAGTATTTT
d_gene: .; abundance: .; v_gene: TRBV5-5; j_gene: TRBJ2-5; CDR3aa: CASSFLEGIRDTQYF; CDR3nt: TGTGCCAGCAGCTTCCTCGAGGGGATAAGAGACACCCAGTACTTC
d_gene: .; abundance: .; v_gene: TRBV2; j_gene: TRBJ1-5; CDR3aa: CASSVGRAGNQPQHF; CDR3nt: TGTGCCAGCAGTGTAGGTAGGGCGGGCAATCAGCCCCAGCATTTT
d_gene: .; abundance: many; v_gene: TRBV7-2; j_gene: TRBJ2-7; CDR3aa: CASTPRVVHEQYF; CDR3nt: TGTGCCAGCACTCCGAGGGTTGTCCACGAGCAGTACTTC
d_gene: .; abundance: few; v_gene: TRBV7-2; j_gene: TRBJ2-5; CDR3aa: CASTQSQSGTQYF; CDR3nt: TGTGCCAGCACGCAATCCCAATCTGGGACCCAGTACTTC
d_gene: TRBD2; abundance: few; v_gene: TRBV7-6; j_gene: TRBJ2-1; CDR3aa: CASSLILAGAVEQFF; CDR3nt: TGTGCCAGCAGCTTAATTCTAGCGGGGGCGGTTGAGCAGTTCTTC
d_gene: .; abundance: many; v_gene: TRBV24-1; j_gene: TRBJ2-3; CDR3aa: CATSDPAAGTDTQYF; CDR3nt: TGTGCCACCAGTGACCCGGCAGCCGGGACAGATACGCAGTATTTT
d_gene: TRBD1; abundance: .; v_gene: TRBV20-1; j_gene: TRBJ2-7; CDR3aa: CSAPRQGGYEQYF; CDR3nt: TGCAGTGCTCCGAGACAGGGTGGTTACGAGCAGTACTTC
d_gene: .; abundance: .; v_gene: TRBV12-3/TRBV12-4; j_gene: TRBJ2-4; CDR3aa: CASSIILLNRVGENIQYF; CDR3nt: TGTGCCAGCAGCATTATCCTTTTAAACAGGGTGGGAGAAAACATTCAGTACTTC
d_gene: .; abundance: few; v_gene: TRBV24-1; j_gene: TRBJ1-1; CDR3aa: CATSDPRVGTEAFF; CDR3nt: TGTGCCACCAGTGATCCCAGGGTGGGCACTGAAGCTTTCTTT
d_gene: .; abundance: few; v_gene: TRBV7-6; j_gene: TRBJ1-1; CDR3aa: CASSLFPQVNTEAFF; CDR3nt: TGTGCCAGCAGCTTATTCCCCCAGGTGAACACTGAAGCTTTCTTT